The clone carrying this TCR beta chain was observed a handful of times. What it binds is unknown. This entry is derived from a study of blood T cells in healthy people across ages. Overall study findings and caveats: Since the PBMCs were unsorted, naive and antigen-experienced cells could not be conclusively compared.

Together with a sample-barcoded 5' primer, a J-beta primer mix was included in a second PCR lasting roughly 6 to 12 cycles. Each cDNA was tagged by a template-switch adaptor containing 12 random nucleotides. TCRdb analysed the 5' RACE reads with MiXCR anew, one entry per CDR3 protein. The data contain over 700,000 distinct CDR3 sequences, roughly 25% of them seen just once; the ten biggest clones take up around 9.2%. Extracted total RNA amounted to at least 5.5 micrograms for each sample. V was pared by 4 bases and J by 6 bases, with 18 bases between. Germline lookup yields CDR1 SGHTA and CDR2 FQGNSA. This CDR3 has 15 residues. The sample was also linked to a second study, of T cells of mothers and their children. That report adds: Three healthy Caucasian mothers and their six children donated.

The rearrangement uses TRBV7-2 and TRBJ2-5; TRBD1 might be the D (6 bases). The sequence derives from a boy aged 5-17 years in good health. Sequenced: blood. The CDR3 DNA follows: TGTGCCAGCAGCTCCCTGGGGGCCCAAGAGAAGACCCAGTACTTC. Encoded protein: CASSSLGAQEKTQYF.